The 11 T cell receptor beta chains below all came from one sample that was sequenced in a study of CD8 T cells in ankylosing spondylitis. TCRdb called the 5' RACE reads again in MiXCR, with one record for every CDR3 protein. The sample contains roughly 260,000 distinct CDR3 sequences, 15% to 20% of which appear only once. Sequencing was done on a sample of blood, either unsorted or a sorted T cell fraction (not recorded which). These receptors all stem from a male donor with ankylosing spondylitis or in good health (not recorded which).

This chain joins TRBV12-3 or TRBV12-4 and TRBJ2-1; a weak D match, TRBD2 (5 bases). The CDR3 has 13 residues. Trimming took off 5 bases at V and 11 bases at J, with 16 bases between the two ends. CDR3 coding DNA: TGTGCCAGCAGTCCCAACCGGACTGGTAAGCAGTTCTTC. This gives the protein CASSPNRTGKQFF.

The sample holds a few counts of this clonotype. In DNA, the CDR3 is TGTGCCAGCAGCTTAGCCGTAGGTAGCTCCTACAATGAGCAGTTCTTC. As protein: CASSLAVGSSYNEQFF. The J gene is TRBJ2-1, the V gene TRBV7-2; no clear D gene. The CDR3 is 16 amino acids. Germline-derived CDR1 and CDR2 are SGHTA and FQGNSA. Trimming shortened V by 0 bases and J by 0 bases, and 9 bases separated the two germline ends. The variable domain in full, with the rest retrieved from reference TRBV7-2 and TRBJ2-1, is GAGVSQSPSNKVTEKGKDVELRCDPISGHTALYWYRQSLGQGLEFLIYFQGNSAPDKSGLPSDRFSAERTGGSVSTLTIQRTQQEDSAVYLCASSLAVGSSYNEQFFGPGTRLTVL.

This clonotype was found a few times. The chain employs TRBV3-1 and TRBJ2-1; D gene ambiguous. In germline, CDR1 is LGHDT, CDR2 YNNKEL (reference sequence). CDR3 length equals 13 residues. Trimming left V 1 base short and J 10 bases short, with 11 bases between. CDR3 sequence (DNA): TGTGCCAGCAGCCAAGCGTCGAACTACGAGCAGTTCTTC. This translates into CASSQASNYEQFF.

This clonotype was counted a few times. The rearrangement links TRBV19 to TRBJ2-1, with 9 bases identical to TRBD2. CDR3 length equals 16 residues. The V and J ends lost 6 bases and 5 bases, in that order; junction bases with no gene match: 11. The germline CDR1 and CDR2 sequences are LNHDA and SQIVND (reference sequence). This CDR3 reads CASRPRGGDKDNEQFF. CDR3 DNA: TGTGCCAGTAGACCCCGCGGGGGGGACAAAGACAATGAGCAGTTCTTC.

V gene TRBV27 combines with J gene TRBJ2-3; D possibly matches TRBD1 or TRBD2 (5 bases each). CDR1 MNHEY and CDR2 SMNVEV come from the germline V gene (reference sequence). Trimming left V 7 bases short and J 7 bases short, with 24 bases between. This CDR3 region has 16 residues. The CDR3 region is CASTLFSGRAFYTQYF. CDR3 DNA sequence: TGTGCCAGCACCTTGTTTTCGGGACGGGCCTTCTATACGCAGTATTTT.

This clonotype was counted between two and nine times. The chain combines TRBV20-1 with TRBJ2-1; 10 bases map to TRBD2. Trimming cost V 6 bases and J 7 bases; bases outside gene matches: 21. CDR1 is DFQATT and CDR2 is SNEGSKA in the germline V gene (reference sequence). The CDR3 extends over 18 amino acids. The CDR3 nucleotides are TGCAGTGCCCCAAGGCCCCTAGCGGGAGTAATACAAAGGAATGAGCAGTTCTTC. Its translation: CSAPRPLAGVIQRNEQFF.

This clonotype has more than one count but fewer than ten. The chain employs TRBV9 and TRBJ1-4; D uncertain. The CDR3 is 14 residues long. Trimming took off 3 bases at V and 8 bases at J, with 14 bases between the two ends. Germline CDR1 reads SGDLS; CDR2 reads YYNGEE. The CDR3 sequence is CASSGAPGEEKLFF. The CDR3 coding sequence is TGTGCCAGCAGCGGCGCCCCTGGGGAGGAAAAACTGTTTTTT. The full variable domain, in which reference TRBV9 and TRBJ1-4 provide the parts outside the CDR3, is DSGVTQTPKHLITATGQRVTLRCSPRSGDLSVYWYQQSLDQGLQFLIQYYNGEERAKGNILERFSAQQFPDLHSELNLSSLELGDSALYFCASSGAPGEEKLFFGSGTQLSVL.

This clonotype was observed a handful of times. The V gene is TRBV4-1, the J gene TRBJ2-3; tentatively, D is TRBD2 (5 bases). V was cut by 5 bases and J by 8 bases, with 14 bases left in between. CDR3 size: 13 residues. Germline-derived CDR1 and CDR2 are MGHRA and YSYEKL. In DNA form, the CDR3 reads TGCGCCAGCAGCAGCCAGGTAGAGGGTACGCAGTATTTT. Protein product: CASSSQVEGTQYF.

The chain couples TRBV4-2 to TRBJ2-5; the D is unclear. From germline, CDR1 is LGHNA and CDR2 YNFKEQ. The V end was cut by 3 bases, the J end by 7 bases, with 15 bases between. There are 14 residues in the CDR3. The CDR3 DNA follows: TGTGCCAGCAGCCATGCAGACACGAAAGGGACCCAGTACTTC. This codes for CASSHADTKGTQYF.

This clonotype was recorded at least ten times. The chain carries TRBV28 and TRBJ2-4, with a tentative D call TRBD2 (5 bases). Germline assignment: CDR1 MDHEN and CDR2 SYDVKM. V dropped 5 bases and J dropped 7 bases, with 15 bases sitting between them. This CDR3 region has 14 residues. CDR3 in amino acids: CASSTAGDVNIQYF. DNA of the CDR3: TGTGCCAGCAGTACCGCGGGTGACGTTAACATTCAGTACTTC.

This clonotype was observed a few times. The chain is built from TRBV20-1 and TRBJ2-5, with TRBD1 matching 8 bases. CDR3 length: 13 amino acids. Trimming at V came to 6 bases and at J to 4 bases, leaving 7 bases not matched to a gene. CDR1 is DFQATT and CDR2 is SNEGSKA in the germline V gene (reference sequence). The CDR3 region has the DNA TGCAGTGCGGGCCAGGGGGCGGGAGAGACCCAGTACTTC. Amino acids: CSAGQGAGETQYF.